This TCR beta chain was documented in a study of T-cell reconstitution after alpha-beta-depleted transplantation in children. TCRbeta library construction was performed incorporating unique molecular identifiers. TCRdb re-called the PCR reads through MiXCR, storing one row per CDR3 protein. The data show 600,000 to 800,000 distinct CDR3 sequences, 13% seen once. Details on this clonotype: Its antigen is as yet unknown.

The V and J ends lost 3 bases and 8 bases, in that order; junction bases with no gene match: 5. CDR1 and CDR2 (germline): LNHDA, SQIVND (reference sequence). This CDR3 comprises 15 residues. Overall study findings and caveats: Recipient T cells and thymic progenitors that survived gave rise to the high TCRbeta diversity observed at day 60 in some patients. Hyperexpanded clones declined; after one year, newly produced T cells mostly supplied diversity. Expanded graft clones, several hundred of them, were reportedly the source of alpha-beta T cells about two months after transplant.

The receptor was isolated from a girl aged 2-10 years with congenital amegakaryocytic thrombocytopenia, due to receive a stem cell transplant. Specimen: PBMCs, collected before TCRalphabeta/CD19-depleted stem cell transplant. The rearrangement links TRBV19 to TRBJ2-1, with TRBD2 matching over 12 bases. This chain's CDR3 is CASSMTSGSAYEQFF. Written as DNA, the CDR3 is TGTGCCAGTAGTATGACTAGCGGGAGTGCCTATGAGCAGTTCTTC.